The entry below describes one T cell receptor (beta chain). Which antigen it targets is not known. Per-base quality was not reported, and no clone a single base away is much larger than it. TCR CDR3 regions were amplified from genomic DNA by multiplex PCR using the deep immunoSEQ assay. For each cell subset, the extracted genomic DNA was distributed evenly across all wells of several immunoSEQ 96-well plates, and each plate served as one replicate. For sorted subsets, roughly 0.2 ug genomic DNA, equal to tens of thousands of T cell genomes, was loaded into each replicate PCR. Purified libraries were measured with a Qubit 3.0 fluorometer, size-checked on a Bioanalyzer 2100, and measured again with the KAPA Library Quantification kit. A separate single-read 150-cycle Illumina NextSeq 550 flow cell was used to sequence each immunoSEQ 96-well plate. The paper's data handling went like this. Because the immunoSEQ output included only junctional sequences and no quality scores, the filtering could not be the same as the filtering used for full-length reads. Sequences were annotated with PyIR, a Python wrapper for IgBLAST v1.9, and V/J genes and CDR3 were assigned using IMGT germline references. Reads were filtered out if the reads had weak V/J assignments (E-value above 1e-6), no CDR3, stop codons, out-of-frame junctions, or ambiguous translated residues. A V3J clonotype was defined by an identical inferred V gene, J gene, and CDR3 amino acid sequence. Percentage overlap between repertoires was calculated by dividing the number of shared unique clonotypes by the size of the smaller repertoire. Repertoire richness was assessed with RTK rarefaction, the Chao1 estimator, and Recon v2.1 estimates of unobserved clonotypes. Generation probabilities were computed with OLGA for all TCRbeta clonotypes obtained by the gDNA method from a handful of donors. TCRdb took over this immuneACCESS table, retaining in-frame rearrangements with V and J assigned. Such tables are incomplete; in checked studies, under half of the missing clones stem from an unresolved V gene, and the remainder is unexplained. For V, J and clone size, that table is used; D and trimming come from the DNA. The table for this sample lists about 2 million clones; roughly 94% of them were counted only once. The biggest ten clones account for more than 0.1% of the sample.

The record originates from a study of shared clonotypes between healthy human individuals (dated by TCRdb to between 2020 and 2021). Study-wide context: The cohort comprised two women and a few men aged 18 to 49 years. For each donor, CD4 naive and CD4 memory were each run on three plates, CD8 naive on two plates, and CD8 memory on one plate. To estimate repertoire size and how much clonotypes are shared between individuals, the study performed deep sequencing of blood TCR repertoires from roughly five healthy adults. Libraries were prepared and TCR repertoires were sequenced by different laboratories using diverse techniques, in order to increase sequencing depth and limit assay-specific biases. Each donor's leukapheresis produced roughly between roughly 0.9 and 8.9 billion PBMCs. Overall study outcomes, separate from this receptor: Incomplete sequencing was indicated by rarefaction of sorted-subset datasets, despite the large sequencing depth. Sharing across a handful of donors was observed for 5% to 6.5% of naive CD4, 3.5% of naive CD8, about 2.3% of memory CD4, and roughly 0.4% of memory CD8 clonotypes. Compared with non-shared clonotypes, clonotypes shared by all four sorted-subset donors had higher generation probabilities. Larger estimated clonotype richness was generally found for naive subsets than for memory subsets. Because the study included a small number of donors, the genetic and exposure-history diversity represented was limited. Based on pairwise subsampling, the degree of clonotype sharing among donors was expected to be affected by sequencing depth. Sampling was restricted to blood, and TCR repertoires in tissues likely differ from the TCR repertoires found in blood.

The CDR1 and CDR2 encoded by the germline V gene (reference sequence) are LNHDA and SQIVND. V is cut by 3 bases and J by 0 bases, and the space between the germline ends is 15 bases. The CDR3, cysteine through phenylalanine, is 17 amino acids long. The DNA shown is the 51-base CDR3, in frame from base 1. Healthy HIV-negative adults with no recently reported acute infections or vaccinations were included as donors. Every donor was a Caucasian adult living in Nashville, Tennessee, USA. CD4+ T cells were enriched by magnetic negative selection, after which naive cells were positively selected on CD45RA and the negative fraction was taken as the memory subset. Blood was collected by leukapheresis, and PBMCs were isolated by Ficoll-Histopaque density gradient centrifugation and then cryopreserved in liquid nitrogen vapor phase. Purity and quantity of every magnetically sorted T cell population were checked by analytical flow cytometry. Genomic DNA was isolated from every sorted fraction and measured by UV absorbance on a Nanodrop 2000c.

The sequenced sample was naive CD4+ T cells sorted from blood. The cell subset or site label corresponds to: CD45RA+ positively selected. This receptor was taken from a man in his late teens or twenties in good health. The rearranged chain carries TRBV19 and TRBJ1-5; TRBD1 is possibly the D segment (6 matching bases). CDR3 protein: CASSMRRGDNSNQPQHF. In nucleotides, the sequence is TGTGCCAGTAGTATGCGCAGGGGCGATAATAGCAATCAGCCCCAGCATTTT.